The source of this TCR beta chain is a study of coeliac disease. Cells were frozen in aliquots of around 540,000, and one aliquot per fraction was sequenced. Libraries were prepared by immunoSEQ multiplex PCR; TCRdb keeps only in-frame clonotypes and omits some of them. The sample shows fewer than 2,500 clones, approximately 70% of them seen only once. This clone occurred once. The sample was lamina propria lymphocytes from the gut. This sequence was found in a woman aged 50 to 60 with celiac disease on a gluten-free diet.

The CDR3 bases are TGTGCCAGCCAAATTTCGGGGGGCGGCACTGAAGCTTTCTTT. It specifies CASQISGGGTEAFF. V usage is TRBV7-2 and J usage is TRBJ1-1; D is perhaps TRBD1 (6 bases). The CDR3 consists of 14 residues. V lost 8 bases to trimming and J lost 4 bases, with 17 bases between them. CDR1 and CDR2 (germline): SGHTA, FQGNSA. The variable domain in full, completed from reference TRBV7-2 and TRBJ1-1, reads GAGVSQSPSNKVTEKGKDVELRCDPISGHTALYWYRQSLGQGLEFLIYFQGNSAPDKSGLPSDRFSAERTGGSVSTLTIQRTQQEDSAVYLCASQISGGGTEAFFGQGTRLTVV.